Following are 14 T cell receptor beta chains from one sample sequenced in a study of cytomegalovirus exposure and HLA in healthy donors. Both 60 Vbeta primers and 13 Jbeta primers went into the PCR. Assay used: immunoSEQ multiplex PCR; TCRdb lists only in-frame clones, some missing. The top ten clones hold about 8.3% of a sample with fewer than 150,000 clones, 60% to 80% of them seen once. Material for sequencing was PBMCs. The origin of the receptors is a young man in good health and CMV-seropositive.

The chain couples TRBV6-6 to TRBJ2-5; a possible D gene is TRBD2 (7 bases). CDR1 and CDR2 from the germline V gene are MNHNY and SVGAGI (reference sequence). Trimming stripped 4 bases from V and 5 bases from J, with 14 bases between. This CDR3 region has 14 residues. The CDR3, as DNA: TGTGCCAGCAGTTCTAGGGGGGGCGGGGAGACCCAGTACTTC. Protein: CASSSRGGGETQYF.

This clone has a handful of counts. J is TRBJ1-6 and V is TRBV28; TRBD1 matches 10 bases. V was clipped by 4 bases and J by 6 bases; unmatched bases: 6. Germline loops: CDR1 MDHEN, CDR2 SYDVKM. There are 16 residues in the CDR3. The CDR3, as DNA: TGTGCCAGCAGTTCCTATTGGGACAGGGGTAATTCACCCCTCCACTTT. It yields the protein CASSSYWDRGNSPLHF.

The rearrangement links TRBV5-1 to TRBJ2-3, with TRBD2 matching 8 bases. The CDR3 is 17 amino acids. Germline lookup yields CDR1 SGHRS and CDR2 YFSETQ. V lost 3 bases, J lost 2 bases, and 11 bases stayed unmatched. Here the CDR3 DNA reads TGCGCCAGCAGCTCCCCCGGGGGGGGGCAAGTCACAGATACGCAGTATTTT. It codes for CASSSPGGGQVTDTQYF.

Remarks on this clone: The junction shows a germline mismatch at one end, possibly a read error. J is TRBJ1-2 and V is TRBV5-1; no definite D call. The CDR3 extends over 13 amino acids. Germline lookup yields CDR1 SGHRS and CDR2 YFSETQ. The CDR3 loop is CASSLARVDGYTF. DNA for the CDR3: TGCGCTAGCAGCTTGGCCCGGGTAGATGGCTACACCTTC.

The rearrangement uses TRBV11-1 and TRBJ2-2; tentatively, D is TRBD1 (6 bases). CDR1 and CDR2 from the germline V gene are SGHAT and FQDESV (reference sequence). This CDR3 has 15 residues. The ends were cut back, 6 bases at V and 2 bases at J, with 13 bases in the middle. The CDR3 DNA is TGTGCCAGCAGTTCCAGGGGTCCCAACACCGGGGAGCTGTTTTTT. Protein product: CASSSRGPNTGELFF.

The chain combines TRBV5-1 with TRBJ2-3; 7 bases agree with TRBD2. After removal of 3 bases from V and 1 base from J, the junction contained 2 bases not matched to a gene. The germline V gene encodes CDR1 SGHRS and CDR2 YFSETQ. The CDR3 contains 14 residues. This chain's CDR3 is CASSSTSGTDTQYF. CDR3 nucleotides: TGCGCCAGCAGCTCAACTAGCGGCACAGATACGCAGTATTTT.

This rearrangement joins TRBV13 to TRBJ2-1; D is unresolved. Trimming pared 11 bases from V and 4 bases from J, leaving 18 bases between. The CDR3 runs to 14 residues. The germline gives CDR1 PRHDT, CDR2 FYEKMQ (reference sequence). CDR3 in amino acids: CAAGNVGPYNEQFF. CDR3 nucleotide sequence: TGTGCCGCCGGTAACGTTGGGCCTTACAATGAGCAGTTCTTC. Filled out from reference TRBV13 and TRBJ2-1, the complete variable domain reads AAGVIQSPRHLIKEKRETATLKCYPIPRHDTVYWYQQGPGQDPQFLISFYEKMQSDKGSIPDRFSAQQFSDYHSELNMSSLELGDSALYFCAAGNVGPYNEQFFGPGTRLTVL.

In this sample, this clone turned up once. The rearrangement uses TRBV2 and TRBJ1-1; TRBD1 agrees at 7 bases. CDR1 SNHLY and CDR2 FYNNEI come from the germline V gene. V trimming: 6 bases; J trimming: 1 base; junction bases outside the gene matches: 5. The CDR3 consists of 14 residues. The CDR3: CASSEQGRNTEAFF. The CDR3 DNA sequence: TGTGCCAGCAGCGAACAGGGGAGGAACACTGAAGCTTTCTTT.

The CDR3 loop is CASSHSGGTYEQYF. The CDR3 region has the DNA TGTGCCAGCAGTCATTCGGGAGGGACCTACGAGCAGTACTTC. The chain links TRBV4-2 to TRBJ2-7; 8 bases match TRBD2. Losses at the gene ends were 6 bases for V and 2 bases for J; bases not matched to a gene: 6. The CDR3 has 14 amino acids. CDR1 and CDR2 (germline): LGHNA, YNFKEQ.

The chain carries TRBV19 and TRBJ1-5; D is unresolved. V lost 7 bases and J 0 bases, leaving 16 bases between the germline ends. Germline V gene sequence: CDR1 LNHDA, CDR2 SQIVND (reference sequence). CDR3 length: 16 amino acids. The CDR3 DNA sequence: TGTGCCAGTAACCCCGCGACACCTTATAGCAATCAGCCCCAGCATTTT. Translating gives CASNPATPYSNQPQHF.

This clone was observed a handful of times. The rearrangement joins TRBV5-1 to TRBJ1-2, with D maybe TRBD1 (5 bases). This CDR3 region has 14 residues. Trimming cost V 4 bases and J 1 base, with 11 bases left between them. Germline CDR1 and CDR2: SGHRS and YFSETQ. This chain's CDR3 is CASSARQNNYGYTF. DNA for the CDR3: TGCGCCAGCAGCGCGCGACAGAATAACTATGGCTACACCTTC.

This clone was observed a handful of times. The rearrangement uses TRBV14 and TRBJ2-2; 7 bases map to TRBD1. CDR1 SGHDN and CDR2 FVKESK come from the germline V gene. The CDR3 is 14 amino acids. With 3 bases clipped from V and 8 bases from J, the junction kept 6 bases outside the gene matches. CDR3 nucleotide sequence: TGTGCCAGCAGCCACCAAACAGGGGTGGGGGAGCTGTTTTTT. It codes for CASSHQTGVGELFF.

This clone was seen only a few times. The V gene is TRBV7-9, the J gene TRBJ1-2; no definite D call. The CDR3 extends over 13 amino acids. The germline CDR1 and CDR2 sequences are SEHNR and FQNEAQ (reference sequence). Trimming took 5 bases from V and 4 from J, leaving 11 bases between them. The CDR3 DNA follows: TGTGCCAGCAGCCGGAGGGAGAGCTATGGCTACACCTTC. This codes for CASSRRESYGYTF.

This sequence joins TRBV9 and TRBJ1-4; D ambiguous. Germline lookup yields CDR1 SGDLS and CDR2 YYNGEE. CDR3 length equals 15 residues. The V end was cut by 0 bases, the J end by 3 bases, with 9 bases between. CDR3 nucleotide sequence: TGTGCCAGCAGCGTAGCTGGCAGCGCTAATGAAAAACTGTTTTTT. It translates to CASSVAGSANEKLFF. Using reference TRBV9 and TRBJ1-4 for the parts outside the CDR3, the full variable domain is DSGVTQTPKHLITATGQRVTLRCSPRSGDLSVYWYQQSLDQGLQFLIQYYNGEERAKGNILERFSAQQFPDLHSELNLSSLELGDSALYFCASSVAGSANEKLFFGSGTQLSVL.